This T cell receptor (beta chain) came from a study of cytomegalovirus exposure and HLA in healthy donors. Per the germline V gene, CDR1 is SGHTS and CDR2 is YDEGEE. This CDR3 has 15 residues. The V segment lost 3 bases and the J segment 5 bases; nucleotides outside the gene matches: 8. The study's findings and limits: Per a later analysis, roughly 17,000 TCR beta sequences showed association with HLA alleles at 0.05 false discovery rate. Across donors, most TCRs were seen rarely, yet some public ones were widespread.

PCR involved 60 Vbeta and 13 Jbeta primers. Assay used: immunoSEQ multiplex PCR; TCRdb lists only in-frame clones, some missing. Its listing shows some 110,000 clones. With regard to this clone: Its antigen is undetermined.

The sample comprised PBMCs. This chain joins TRBV5-8 and TRBJ2-5; TRBD1 aligns across 9 bases. This receptor was obtained from a man in his forties or fifties in good health and CMV-seropositive. CDR3 loop: CASSWGGQGGETQYF. The CDR3 bases are TGTGCCAGCAGCTGGGGGGGACAGGGCGGCGAGACCCAGTACTTC.